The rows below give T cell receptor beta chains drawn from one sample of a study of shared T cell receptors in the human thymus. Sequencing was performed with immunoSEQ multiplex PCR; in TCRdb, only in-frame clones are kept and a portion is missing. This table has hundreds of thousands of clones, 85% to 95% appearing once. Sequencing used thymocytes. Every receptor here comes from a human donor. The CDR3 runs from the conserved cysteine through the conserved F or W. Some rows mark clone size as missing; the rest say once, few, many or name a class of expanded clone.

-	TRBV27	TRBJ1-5	CASSARGGSANQPQHF
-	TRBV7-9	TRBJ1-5	CASSLGRGGQPQHF
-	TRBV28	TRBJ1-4	CASSLCGAGRENEKLFF
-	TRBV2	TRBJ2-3	CASRTSWHTDTQYF
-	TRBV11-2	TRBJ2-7	CASSFGRDRPSYEQYF
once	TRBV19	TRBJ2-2	CATRNVGTGELFF
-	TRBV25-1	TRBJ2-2	CASRGGHTGELFF
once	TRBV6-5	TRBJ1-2	CASSYRTGLYYGYTF
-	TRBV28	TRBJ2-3	CASSFPQFTDTQYF
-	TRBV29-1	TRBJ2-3	CSVGTYRREGRDTQYF
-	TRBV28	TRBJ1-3	CASNPRGHSGNTIYF
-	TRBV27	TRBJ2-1	CASSFLGASGRAPYNEQFF
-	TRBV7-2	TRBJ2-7	CASRPRERTQSSYEQYF
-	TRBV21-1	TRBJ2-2	CASSSPTGRTKGGELFF
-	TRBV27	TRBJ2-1	CASSSSTYNEQFF
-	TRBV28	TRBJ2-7	CASSLSGGRGASYEQYF
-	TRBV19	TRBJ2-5	CASSIRLAGELETQYF
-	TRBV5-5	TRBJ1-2	CASSLVGEVEGYTF
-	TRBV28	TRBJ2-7	CASSLPRAGGLYEQYF
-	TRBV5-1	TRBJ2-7	CASSLFNEQYF
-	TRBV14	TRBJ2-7	CASSLVQREVYEQYF
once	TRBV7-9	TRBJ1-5	CASSSPPGTGNSNQPQHF
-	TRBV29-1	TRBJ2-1	CSVEGATLGIDEQFF
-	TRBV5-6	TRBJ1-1	CASSTDGSNTEAFF
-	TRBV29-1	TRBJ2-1	CSVEVGTSSRNGQFF
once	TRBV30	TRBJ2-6	CAWRVARAGRGANVLTF
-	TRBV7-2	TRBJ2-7	CASSPRGREVAYEQYF
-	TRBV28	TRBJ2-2	CASSLRTADTGELFF
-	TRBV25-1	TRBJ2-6	CASSDPLRTGANVLTF
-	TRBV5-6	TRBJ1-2	CASSTVRDRHGYGYTF
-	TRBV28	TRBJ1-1	CASSLGKPGQGIPNTEAFF
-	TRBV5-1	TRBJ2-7	CASSSGLAAPYEQYF